This entry lists 14 T cell receptor beta chains sequenced from one sample in a study of OX40 agonist ivuxolimab in advanced cancers. Libraries were prepared by immunoSEQ multiplex PCR; TCRdb keeps only in-frame clonotypes and omits some of them. The data show about 47,000 clones, approximately 90% seen once. Sequencing was performed on CD4+ or CD8+ T cells sorted from blood, taken in a trial of the OX40 agonist ivuxolimab. These receptors came from an adult with an advanced solid tumor such as melanoma, head and neck, liver or kidney cancer.

V is TRBV5-1 and J is TRBJ1-4; D is ambiguous. CDR1 is SGHRS, CDR2 YFSETQ, per germline. Deletions cut 4 bases from V and 0 bases from J, with 10 bases between. The length of the CDR3 is 15 residues. CDR3 in amino acids: CASSPEWATNEKLFF. CDR3 coding DNA: TGCGCCAGCAGCCCTGAGTGGGCAACTAATGAAAAACTGTTTTTT.

This chain connects TRBV29-1 to TRBJ1-1; 7 bases are a match to TRBD1. V shed 5 bases and J 4 bases; nucleotides not matched to a gene: 7. The CDR3 sequence is 13 residues long. Germline lookup yields CDR1 SQVTM and CDR2 ANQGSEA. The DNA for the CDR3 is TGCAGCGTTAAAGGACAGGCCATCACTGAAGCTTTCTTT. It encodes CSVKGQAITEAFF.

The chain carries TRBV7-2 and TRBJ2-7, with TRBD1 identical over 8 bases. Germline-derived CDR1 and CDR2 are SGHTA and FQGNSA. The CDR3 spans 14 residues. V dropped 1 base and J dropped 4; count of bases not matched to a gene: 3. The CDR3 nucleotides are TGTGCCAGCAGCTTAGACTACAGGGGGTACGAGCAGTACTTC. Its protein product is CASSLDYRGYEQYF.

This clone showed up just once. The genes are TRBV19 and TRBJ2-1, with TRBD2 matching over 8 bases. The junction had 7 bases not matched to a gene; V was cut back by 5 bases and J by 4 bases. The CDR3 extends over 15 amino acids. From germline, CDR1 is LNHDA and CDR2 SQIVND (reference sequence). CDR3 nucleotides: TGTGCCAGTAGTCGACTGACTAGCGAATACAATGAGCAGTTCTTC. Its translation is CASSRLTSEYNEQFF.

The gene calls are TRBV4-1 and TRBJ1-3; D not resolved. Germline-derived CDR1 and CDR2 are MGHRA and YSYEKL. The V gene lost 0 bases and the J gene lost 0 bases, with 12 bases spanning the gap. The length of the CDR3 is 17 residues. In DNA form, the CDR3 reads TGCGCCAGCAGCCAAGATGTTGTGGGAAGCTCTGGAAACACCATATATTTT. Encoded protein: CASSQDVVGSSGNTIYF.

This rearrangement joins TRBV7-3 to TRBJ2-1, with TRBD2 matching over 9 bases. The CDR3 length is 13 residues. The junction had 5 bases not matched to a gene; V was cut back by 5 bases and J by 9 bases. CDR1 is SGHTA, CDR2 FQGTGA, per germline. DNA of the CDR3: TGTGCCAGCAGCATGGGTAGCGGGAGTGAGCAGTTCTTC. The encoded protein is CASSMGSGSEQFF.

This chain connects TRBV6-4 to TRBJ1-6; D is uncertain. V lost 5 bases, J lost 11 bases, and 10 bases lay in between. Germline CDR1 is MRHNA and CDR2 is SNTAGT. The CDR3 contains 12 residues. CDR3 residues: CASSSVGPPLHF. The DNA of the CDR3 is TGTGCCAGCAGTTCAGTAGGGCCACCCCTCCACTTT.

The J gene is TRBJ2-1, the V gene TRBV10-3; D might be TRBD1 (6 bases). Per germline, CDR1 ENHRY and CDR2 SYGVKD. This CDR3 is 13 amino acids long. Trimming removed 8 bases at V and 5 bases at J, with 13 bases between. The CDR3 here is CAISSRGDNEQFF. CDR3 in DNA: TGTGCCATCTCGAGCAGGGGAGACAATGAGCAGTTCTTC.

The chain recombines TRBV2 with TRBJ2-7; 10 nucleotides line up with TRBD2. The CDR3 consists of 20 residues. Germline loops: CDR1 SNHLY, CDR2 FYNNEI. V lost 1 base and J lost 1; bases outside the gene matches: 16. CDR3 residues: CASSEGTRTTSGTGSYEQYF. CDR3 bases: TGTGCCAGCAGTGAAGGAACCCGGACTACTAGCGGGACGGGGTCCTACGAGCAGTACTTC.

This clone has a single count. The chain couples TRBV27 to TRBJ2-1, with D perhaps TRBD2 (5 bases). Trimming removed 2 bases at V and 4 bases at J, with 15 bases between. In germline, CDR1 is MNHEY, CDR2 SMNVEV (reference sequence). The CDR3 spans 16 residues. As DNA, the CDR3 is TGTGCCAGCAGTTTAGATGGCGGGTGGGCTTACAATGAGCAGTTCTTC. It codes for CASSLDGGWAYNEQFF.

The sample holds one count of this clone. This chain uses TRBV28 with TRBJ2-1; TRBD2 aligns across 11 bases. Germline V gene data show CDR1 as MDHEN and CDR2 as SYDVKM. CDR3 length equals 14 residues. V gave up 7 bases and J gave up 4 bases; unmatched junction bases: 3. In nucleotides, the CDR3 is TGTGCCAGCACCATAGCGGGAGGGTACAATGAGCAGTTCTTC. Translated, it gives CASTIAGGYNEQFF. Complete variable domain (other parts from reference TRBV28 and TRBJ2-1): DVKVTQSSRYLVKRTGEKVFLECVQDMDHENMFWYRQDPGLGLRLIYFSYDVKMKEKGDIPEGYSVSREKKERFSLILESASTNQTSMYLCASTIAGGYNEQFFGPGTRLTVL.

This clone was picked up one time. The rearrangement joins TRBV5-1 to TRBJ2-5; 9 bases line up with TRBD1. The J call is uncertain, as TRBJ2-7 better fits the DNA end. The CDR3 totals 14 residues. Per the germline V gene, CDR1 is SGHRS and CDR2 is YFSETQ. CDR3 DNA: TGCGCCAGCCAAACAGGGGGCGCGGGCTACGAGCAGTACTTC. Protein: CASQTGGAGYEQYF.

This clone was counted once. CDR3 sequence: CASSETGTSGNHEQFF. CDR3 coding DNA: TGTGCCAGCAGCGAAACCGGGACTAGCGGGAATCATGAGCAGTTCTTC. V gene TRBV7-8 combines with J gene TRBJ2-1; 13 bases are a match to TRBD2. CDR1 is SGHVS, CDR2 FQNEAQ, per germline. CDR3 length: 16 amino acids. Trimming took 5 bases from V and 8 from J; bases not matched to a gene: 9.

A few counts support this clone. The chain has TRBV2 and TRBJ2-3; 8 nucleotides match TRBD2. The germline V gene has CDR1 SNHLY and CDR2 FYNNEI. J was trimmed by 0 bases and V by 1 base; bases with no gene match: 9. The CDR3 loop spans 18 amino acids. CDR3 sequence reads: CASSEGFSSGASTDTQYF. The CDR3 DNA follows: TGTGCCAGCAGTGAAGGATTCAGTAGCGGGGCTAGCACAGATACGCAGTATTTT.